This TCR beta chain stems from a study of shared clonotypes between healthy human individuals. Findings and limits, study-wide: Generally, naive subsets came out with larger estimated richness than memory subsets.

The protocol was immunoSEQ multiplex PCR, while the TCRdb copy is restricted to in-frame clones and leaves out a portion. The sample has roughly 2.4 million clones, about 94% seen once; the top ten hold roughly 0.13%. As to this clone: The antigen remains undetermined.

Looked up from germline, CDR1 is MNHNY and CDR2 is SVGAGI (reference sequence). Between the trimmed V and J ends, which lost 0 bases and 4 bases, there was a span of 7 bases. The CDR3 runs 14 residues. This TCR was sampled from a man between 18 and 35 years old in good health. The chain is built from TRBV6-6 and TRBJ1-5; D is ambiguous. The material sequenced was naive CD4+ T cells sorted from blood. Subset: CD45RA+ positively selected. The CDR3 spells CASSYSSPNQPQHF. The CDR3 DNA reads as TGTGCCAGCAGTTACTCGTCACCGAATCAGCCCCAGCATTTT.